This TCR beta chain appears in the sequencing data of a study of post-analysis software for immune sequencing data. Study in general: Included courses were relapsing-remitting and secondary progressive multiple sclerosis; progressive-relapsing multiple sclerosis was also included.

Between the trimmed V and J ends, which lost 0 bases and 0 bases, there was a span of 13 bases. There are 16 residues in the CDR3. Germline V gives CDR1 SGHRS, CDR2 YFSETQ. The authors incorporated unique molecular identifiers into the TCR beta cDNA libraries. cDNA molecules numbering about 490,000 came from approximately 1 to 10 million T cells. A single record per CDR3 protein comes from TCRdb applying MiXCR to the PCR reads. Of under 900,000 distinct CDR3 sequences in the sample, about 53% were seen once. Study findings and constraints: A handful of TRBV segments were more frequent in patients than controls; TRBV5-6, TRBV5-1 and TRBV20-1 belonged to this group. Normalized Chao1 diversity in multiple sclerosis patients fell significantly below that of controls. The authors found that F measure strongly co-clustered same-batch samples.

For this clonotype: Antigen: not known.

The chain has TRBV5-1 and TRBJ2-7; D gene unclear. The sample consisted of blood. This TCR derives from a girl between 5 and 17 years old with multiple sclerosis. CDR3 sequence (DNA): TGCGCCAGCAGCTTGGGCCAGCCGATGAGCTCCTACGAGCAGTACTTC. It encodes CASSLGQPMSSYEQYF.